Listed here are 25 T cell receptor beta chains from one sample, sequenced in a study of shared clonotypes between healthy human individuals. Method: immunoSEQ multiplex PCR; TCRdb's copy keeps in-frame clones and lacks some. Of 2 million to 3 million clones listed, roughly 93% are singletons. The specimen was naive CD4+ T cells from PBMCs. Documented subset: CD45RA+ positively selected. These TCRs come from a man aged 18 to 35 in good health. Some clones in this sample may be carry-over from other donors' samples.

The genes are TRBV9 and TRBJ1-2; 10 bases are a match to TRBD1. V was clipped by 0 bases and J by 6 bases; unmatched bases: 5. This CDR3 comprises 15 residues. CDR1 is SGDLS, CDR2 YYNGEE, per germline. CDR3 region: CASSVEPTGGDGYTF. In nucleotides, the CDR3 is TGTGCCAGCAGCGTAGAACCGACAGGGGGCGATGGCTACACCTTC.

J is TRBJ1-1 and V is TRBV28; TRBD1 matches at 10 bases. Unmatched junction bases numbered 8, after V lost 3 bases and J lost 7 bases. This CDR3 contains 15 residues. Germline lookup yields CDR1 MDHEN and CDR2 SYDVKM. The CDR3 sequence: CASSLGGTGAIEAFF. In DNA form, the CDR3 reads TGTGCCAGCAGTTTGGGGGGGACAGGGGCTATTGAAGCTTTCTTT.

The CDR3 reads CASRLIQGTGLALYNEQFF. In nucleotides, the CDR3 is TGTGCAAGTCGCTTAATACAGGGGACGGGACTAGCGCTATACAATGAGCAGTTCTTC. V usage is TRBV12-2 and J usage is TRBJ2-1; the listed D gene, TRBD2, was not tested against the DNA. TRBV12-2 is classified as a pseudogene. The CDR3 covers 19 residues.

This clone appeared a single time. The gene calls are TRBV5-1 and TRBJ2-7, with D tentatively TRBD2 (5 bases). Per germline, CDR1 SGHRS and CDR2 YFSETQ. This CDR3 has 16 amino acids. V lost 4 bases and J lost 4, with 21 bases in between. The CDR3 is CASSPRGRVGFYEQYF. CDR3 nucleotide sequence: TGCGCCAGCAGCCCCCGGGGTCGAGTAGGCTTTTACGAGCAGTACTTC.

This chain joins TRBV30 and TRBJ1-4, with D unclear. Trimming removed 1 base from V and 7 bases from J, with 16 bases in between. Germline CDR1 GTSNPN, CDR2 SVGIG (reference sequence). The CDR3 sequence is 15 residues long. The CDR3 sequence: CAWSAAPWMGEKLFF. In nucleotides, the CDR3 is TGTGCCTGGAGTGCGGCACCTTGGATGGGTGAAAAACTGTTTTTT.

Turning to this clone: A junction boundary mismatches the germline segment, possibly from a read error. The chain combines TRBV4-1 with TRBJ2-7, with D perhaps TRBD1 (6 bases). Looked up from germline, CDR1 is MGHRA and CDR2 is YSYEKL. The CDR3 covers 12 residues. The CDR3 coding sequence is TGCGCCAGCAGCCAAGCAATGGGGACACTTCGCTTC. Protein: CASSQAMGTLRF.

J is TRBJ2-1 and V is TRBV5-1; tentative D call: TRBD2 (5 bases). Germline V CDR1 and CDR2: SGHRS, YFSETQ. The CDR3 runs 15 residues. V lost 5 bases and J lost 0, with 12 bases in between. The CDR3 is CASSMGASSYNEQFF. The CDR3 DNA is TGCGCCAGCAGTATGGGAGCGAGCTCCTACAATGAGCAGTTCTTC.

V gene TRBV6-1 combines with J gene TRBJ2-7, with a weak D call TRBD1 (6 bases). CDR1 is MNHNS and CDR2 is SASEGT in the germline V gene. Trimming took 6 bases from V and 4 from J, leaving 10 bases between them. CDR3 length: 12 residues. The CDR3 nucleotides read TGTGCCAGCAGACAGGGAAGGTACGAGCAGTACTTC. Translating it yields CASRQGRYEQYF.

The rearrangement joins TRBV6-5 to TRBJ2-6; possibly TRBD1 for D (6 bases). The germline V and J ends were trimmed by 6 bases and 2 bases, with 11 bases remaining between them. The CDR3 is 15 residues long. In germline, CDR1 is MNHEY, CDR2 SVGAGI. CDR3 DNA: TGTGCCAGCAGGAGCCAGGGGCCTGGGGCCAACGTCCTGACTTTC. This sequence encodes CASRSQGPGANVLTF.

J is TRBJ2-5 and V is TRBV4-1; D is tentatively TRBD1 or TRBD2 (5 bases each). Germline V gives CDR1 MGHRA, CDR2 YSYEKL. V was trimmed by 1 base and J by 5 bases, leaving 17 bases between them. The CDR3 loop spans 16 amino acids. The CDR3 sequence: CASSQGTGTDAETQYF. The CDR3 DNA is TGCGCCAGCAGCCAAGGCACCGGGACGGATGCCGAGACCCAGTACTTC.

This sequence joins TRBV6-1 and TRBJ2-7; the D gene could be TRBD1 or TRBD2 (6 bases each). The V gene lost 6 bases and the J gene lost 2 bases, with 11 bases spanning the gap. The CDR3 loop spans 13 amino acids. Germline CDR1 is MNHNS and CDR2 is SASEGT. The CDR3 protein is CASRGGLAYEQYF. The CDR3 DNA reads TGTGCCAGCAGGGGGGGCTTAGCCTACGAGCAGTACTTC.

The chain couples TRBV7-2 to TRBJ1-5; TRBD1 aligns across 7 bases. CDR1 and CDR2 (germline): SGHTA, FQGNSA. V lost 5 bases to trimming and J lost 7 bases; unmatched junction nucleotides: 8. The CDR3 has 14 amino acids. The CDR3 DNA reads as TGTGCCAGCAGCCCAGGGGGGGATTGGCAGCCCCAGCATTTT. It is translated as CASSPGGDWQPQHF.

The rearrangement links TRBV28 to TRBJ2-7, with 13 positions matching TRBD2. The trim removed 2 bases at V and 9 bases at J, leaving 7 bases unmatched. Germline V gene data show CDR1 as MDHEN and CDR2 as SYDVKM. This CDR3 contains 15 residues. The CDR3 loop is CASSLGGLAGVGQYF. The CDR3 DNA reads as TGTGCCAGCAGTTTAGGAGGACTAGCGGGAGTGGGGCAGTACTTC.

This chain joins TRBV14 and TRBJ2-5, with D possibly matching TRBD2 (5 bases). V gave up 2 bases and J gave up 4 bases, with 11 bases separating them. Germline CDR1 and CDR2: SGHDN and FVKESK. This CDR3 has 14 amino acids. CDR3 nucleotides: TGTGCCAGCAGCCAACGGCGGGTGGGAGAGACCCAGTACTTC. Protein product: CASSQRRVGETQYF.

This clone showed up just a few times. J is TRBJ1-1 and V is TRBV30; D not resolved. The CDR3 consists of 14 residues. Germline lookup yields CDR1 GTSNPN and CDR2 SVGIG (reference sequence). V was trimmed by 3 bases and J by 0 bases, leaving 11 bases between them. CDR3 coding DNA: TGTGCCTGGAGGCCCCCACGTGTGAACACTGAAGCTTTCTTT. Residues: CAWRPPRVNTEAFF.

Turning to this clone: Distinct nucleotide sequences in the sample also encode this CDR3. The chain is built from TRBV7-3 and TRBJ2-1; 9 nucleotides match TRBD1. The germline V gene encodes CDR1 SGHTA and CDR2 FQGTGA. V lost 3 bases and J lost 0; bases outside the gene matches: 0. The CDR3 has 15 amino acids. CDR3 loop: CASSLTGGSYNEQFF. DNA for the CDR3: TGTGCCAGCAGCTTGACAGGGGGCTCCTACAATGAGCAGTTCTTC.

The chain employs TRBV28 and TRBJ2-1, with 11 bases identical to TRBD2. Germline lookup yields CDR1 MDHEN and CDR2 SYDVKM. With 8 bases clipped from V and 1 base from J, the junction kept 10 bases outside the gene matches. CDR3 length: 17 amino acids. CDR3 sequence (DNA): TGTGCCAGCGGCGAGGGACTAGCGGCCGGGTCCTACAATGAGCAGTTCTTC. It is translated as CASGEGLAAGSYNEQFF.

The chain combines TRBV9 with TRBJ2-1; the D gene is possibly TRBD1 (6 bases). Germline V CDR1 and CDR2: SGDLS, YYNGEE. CDR3 length: 16 amino acids. Trimming took 0 bases from V and 7 from J, leaving 17 bases between them. CDR3: CASSVDLGRGINEQFF. DNA for the CDR3: TGTGCCAGCAGCGTAGATCTCGGCAGGGGAATTAATGAGCAGTTCTTC.

The J gene is TRBJ2-1, the V gene TRBV5-4, with D possibly matching TRBD2 (6 bases). V lost 4 bases, J lost 0 bases, and 11 bases lay in between. CDR1 SGHNT and CDR2 YYREEE come from the germline V gene (reference sequence). There are 15 residues in the CDR3. Here the CDR3 reads CASSISGSSYNEQFF. The CDR3 DNA reads as TGTGCCAGCAGCATTAGCGGAAGCTCCTACAATGAGCAGTTCTTC.

In its sample, this clone was seen once. The V and J genes are TRBV30 and TRBJ2-1; 12 bases line up with TRBD2. V shed 2 bases and J 10 bases; nucleotides not matched to a gene: 12. The CDR3 has 16 amino acids. The germline CDR1 and CDR2 sequences are GTSNPN and SVGIG (reference sequence). The CDR3 sequence: CAWSPTSWTSGVEQFF. CDR3 nucleotides: TGTGCCTGGAGTCCGACTTCTTGGACTAGCGGGGTGGAGCAGTTCTTC.

This clone occurred a few times. This chain links TRBV30 with TRBJ1-5; 9 bases agree with TRBD1. The CDR3 consists of 13 residues. Germline V lookup: CDR1 GTSNPN, CDR2 SVGIG (reference sequence). In DNA form, the CDR3 reads TGTGCACTCTCGGACAGGGGTAATCAGCCCCAGCATTTT. This sequence encodes CALSDRGNQPQHF.

The chain has TRBV10-3 and TRBJ1-1; D might be TRBD1 (5 bases). The germline V gene has CDR1 ENHRY and CDR2 SYGVKD. V lost 8 bases and J lost 4, with 11 bases in between. The CDR3 totals 12 residues. In nucleotides, the CDR3 is TGTGCCATCGGGGCCGGGAGCACTGAAGCTTTCTTT. It encodes CAIGAGSTEAFF.

Written as DNA, the CDR3 is TGTGCCTGGAGTGTAACCCTTTGGACAGGGGGGGCCTACAATGAGCAGTTCTTC. The encoded protein is CAWSVTLWTGGAYNEQFF. This sequence joins TRBV30 and TRBJ2-1, with TRBD1 matching over 10 bases. The CDR3 has 18 residues. Germline V gives CDR1 GTSNPN, CDR2 SVGIG (reference sequence). The trim removed 0 bases at V and 2 bases at J, leaving 10 bases unmatched.

In the case of this clone: Other nucleotide sequences in the sample specify the same CDR3. The chain links TRBV19 to TRBJ1-5, with D possibly matching TRBD1 (5 bases). The CDR3 length is 16 residues. Germline lookup yields CDR1 LNHDA and CDR2 SQIVND (reference sequence). V gave up 3 bases and J gave up 1 base, with 13 bases separating them. The CDR3 region has the DNA TGTGCCAGTAGTATCCGGGCCGGGGGAAGCAATCAGCCCCAGCATTTT. It translates to CASSIRAGGSNQPQHF. The full variable domain, with the rest looked up from reference TRBV19 and TRBJ1-5, is DGGITQSPKYLFRKEGQNVTLSCEQNLNHDAMYWYRQDPGQGLRLIYYSQIVNDFQKGDIAEGYSVSREKKESFPLTVTSAQKNPTAFYLCASSIRAGGSNQPQHFGDGTRLSIL.

The chain recombines TRBV9 with TRBJ2-1; TRBD1 aligns across 10 bases. Germline CDR1 SGDLS, CDR2 YYNGEE. This CDR3 has 15 amino acids. V shed 4 bases and J 8 bases; nucleotides not matched to a gene: 9. DNA for the CDR3: TGTGCCAGCAGCCTGGGACAGGGGTCTCTCGATGAGCAGTTCTTC. Protein sequence: CASSLGQGSLDEQFF.